This entry lists 29 T cell receptor beta chains sequenced from one sample in a study of fetal regulatory T cell absence and autoimmunity. Here immunoSEQ multiplex PCR was the method, and the copy in TCRdb shows in-frame clones only, minus some. The sample has about 50,000 clones; about 80% are singletons. Sequenced material: cord blood. The receptors derive from a newborn boy with IPEX syndrome.

The V gene is TRBV5-1, the J gene TRBJ2-3; the match to TRBD2 covers 8 bases. V was clipped by 2 bases and J by 2 bases; unmatched bases: 1. Germline V gives CDR1 SGHRS, CDR2 YFSETQ. The CDR3 contains 14 residues. CDR3 amino acids: CASSLLAVTDTQYF. The CDR3 DNA reads as TGCGCCAGCAGCTTACTAGCGGTCACAGATACGCAGTATTTT.

The V and J genes are TRBV19 and TRBJ2-2; D remains unclear. The CDR3 covers 11 residues. Trimming pared 4 bases from V and 3 bases from J, leaving 0 bases between. Per germline, CDR1 LNHDA and CDR2 SQIVND (reference sequence). CDR3 nucleotide sequence: TGTGCCAGTAGTAACACCGGGGAGCTGTTTTTT. This codes for CASSNTGELFF.

The V gene is TRBV6-1, the J gene TRBJ2-7, with 7 bases identical to TRBD2. The V and J ends lost 3 bases and 3 bases, in that order; junction bases with no gene match: 11. This CDR3 contains 16 residues. The V gene's germline CDR1 is MNHNS and CDR2 SASEGT. The chain's CDR3 is CASSDFMSSGHYEQYF. CDR3 coding DNA: TGTGCCAGCAGTGACTTTATGTCTAGCGGACACTACGAGCAGTACTTC.

This chain uses TRBV6-5 with TRBJ2-7, with D tentatively TRBD1 or TRBD2 (5 bases each). Germline CDR1 and CDR2: MNHEY and SVGAGI. Trimming pared 5 bases from V and 0 bases from J, leaving 11 bases between. The CDR3 runs to 14 residues. The CDR3 protein is CASSKGRLSYEQYF. The CDR3 DNA sequence: TGTGCCAGCAGTAAGGGACGGCTCTCCTACGAGCAGTACTTC.

V gene TRBV6-1 combines with J gene TRBJ2-1, with D perhaps given as TRBD1 or TRBD2 (5 bases each). Germline-derived CDR1 and CDR2 are MNHNS and SASEGT. The CDR3 covers 12 residues. Trimming took 7 bases from V and 9 from J, leaving 13 bases between them. The CDR3 protein is CASTKGGGEQFF. DNA of the CDR3: TGTGCCAGCACCAAGGGTGGGGGTGAGCAGTTCTTC.

The chain links TRBV19 to TRBJ2-1, with a weak D call TRBD1 (6 bases). The V gene lost 4 bases and the J gene lost 9 bases, with 13 bases spanning the gap. Germline assignment: CDR1 LNHDA and CDR2 SQIVND (reference sequence). The CDR3 spans 13 residues. In DNA form, the CDR3 reads TGTGCCAGTAGTACTCACAGGGAAAGTGAGCAGTTCTTC. Translating gives CASSTHRESEQFF.

The J gene is TRBJ2-7, the V gene TRBV5-5, with 8 bases matching TRBD1. CDR3 length: 13 residues. V lost 4 bases to trimming and J lost 4 bases; unmatched junction nucleotides: 4. The V gene's germline CDR1 is SGHKS and CDR2 YYEKEE (reference sequence). The DNA of the CDR3 is TGTGCCAGCAGCGGGACAGGAGGTTACGAGCAGTACTTC. Its translation: CASSGTGGYEQYF.

This chain's CDR3 is CASSFGGAGTDTQYF. The CDR3 DNA is TGTGCCAGCAGCTTCGGGGGGGCCGGTACAGATACGCAGTATTTT. This chain links TRBV7-2 with TRBJ2-3; 8 nucleotides align to TRBD2. Germline values: CDR1 SGHTA, CDR2 FQGNSA. The CDR3 consists of 15 residues. V was clipped by 3 bases and J by 3 bases; unmatched bases: 5.

The V gene is TRBV19, the J gene TRBJ1-5; no clear D gene. There are 15 residues in the CDR3. Between the trimmed V and J ends, which lost 3 bases and 3 bases, there was a span of 12 bases. Germline assignment: CDR1 LNHDA and CDR2 SQIVND (reference sequence). CDR3 sequence reads: CASSIGVGSNQPQHF. The DNA of the CDR3 is TGTGCCAGTAGTATTGGGGTGGGCTCCAATCAGCCCCAGCATTTT.

This chain's CDR3 is CASSEWNLAGGPGTQYF. As DNA, the CDR3 is TGTGCCAGCAGTGAATGGAACCTAGCGGGAGGGCCGGGGACCCAGTACTTC. The chain has TRBV6-1 and TRBJ2-5; 12 nucleotides agree with TRBD2. CDR3 size: 17 residues. The germline gives CDR1 MNHNS, CDR2 SASEGT. The ends lost 2 bases at V and 7 bases at J; junction bases unmatched: 11.

CDR3 residues: CASSDPRDRAYEQYF. For the CDR3, the DNA is TGTGCCAGCAGTGACCCCCGGGACAGGGCTTACGAGCAGTACTTC. This chain links TRBV6-1 with TRBJ2-7; 9 bases fit TRBD1. This CDR3 contains 15 residues. Germline values: CDR1 MNHNS, CDR2 SASEGT. The junction had 7 bases not matched to a gene; V was cut back by 3 bases and J by 4 bases.

The J gene is TRBJ2-7, the V gene TRBV27; perhaps TRBD2 as D (7 bases). V was clipped by 6 bases and J by 4 bases, with 19 bases between them. Germline CDR1 reads MNHEY; CDR2 reads SMNVEV (reference sequence). The CDR3 covers 15 residues. In nucleotides, the CDR3 is TGTGCCAGCAGCGGTTTCAAGGGGAGGGGGTACGAGCAGTACTTC. Translated: CASSGFKGRGYEQYF.

This clone was observed a few times. CDR3 region: CASSLEGLNSPLHF. The CDR3 nucleotides are TGTGCCAGCAGTTTAGAGGGTTTGAATTCACCCCTCCACTTT. V and J are TRBV27 and TRBJ1-6; D not resolved. Between the trimmed V and J ends, which lost 2 bases and 7 bases, there was a span of 9 bases. CDR1 and CDR2 (germline): MNHEY, SMNVEV (reference sequence). This CDR3 spans 14 amino acids.

This clone was seen more than once but under ten times. The chain uses TRBV5-1 and TRBJ2-1; TRBD2 agrees at 7 bases. The CDR3 contains 15 residues. Losses at the gene ends were 4 bases for V and 4 bases for J; bases not matched to a gene: 8. Germline-derived CDR1 and CDR2 are SGHRS and YFSETQ. Written as DNA, the CDR3 is TGCGCCAGCAGCCGGCACCTAGCGGATTACAATGAGCAGTTCTTC. Translated, it gives CASSRHLADYNEQFF.

V is TRBV30 and J is TRBJ2-7; D might be TRBD2 (5 bases). The V and J ends lost 1 base and 7 bases respectively, with 20 bases between them. This CDR3 has 15 amino acids. Germline CDR1 and CDR2: GTSNPN and SVGIG (reference sequence). CDR3 nucleotides: TGTGCCTGGAGTGGGGGATGGGCGGGCTCAAGGGAGCAGTACTTC. Translated: CAWSGGWAGSREQYF.

The chain joins TRBV9 to TRBJ2-3; 8 bases are shared with TRBD2. The V gene end was trimmed by 3 bases and the J gene end by 1 base; junction bases not matched to a gene: 10. This CDR3 is built from 17 residues. Germline-derived CDR1 and CDR2 are SGDLS and YYNGEE. The CDR3, as DNA: TGTGCCAGCAGCGACGCCAGAAGCGGGAGCGGCACAGATACGCAGTATTTT. This gives the protein CASSDARSGSGTDTQYF.

The V gene is TRBV5-1, the J gene TRBJ1-2; D is uncertain. With 4 bases removed from V and 3 bases from J, the gap between germline ends came to 13 bases. Germline loops: CDR1 SGHRS, CDR2 YFSETQ. CDR3 length: 14 amino acids. This CDR3 is CASSLLGFDYGYTF. CDR3 bases: TGCGCCAGCAGCCTCCTGGGTTTCGACTATGGCTACACCTTC.

This clone was found once. J is TRBJ2-4 and V is TRBV15; D is unresolved. This CDR3 has 14 residues. With 1 base removed from V and 3 bases from J, the gap between germline ends came to 7 bases. CDR1 and CDR2 from the germline V gene are LNHNV and YYDKDF (reference sequence). CDR3 sequence (DNA): TGTGCCACCAGCAGAGGCTGGGACAAAAACATTCAGTACTTC. It specifies CATSRGWDKNIQYF.

The gene calls are TRBV19 and TRBJ2-3; D may be TRBD1 (5 bases). Trimming cost V 7 bases and J 4 bases, with 12 bases left between them. Germline assignment: CDR1 LNHDA and CDR2 SQIVND (reference sequence). The CDR3 covers 13 residues. The CDR3 here is CASTSGLADTQYF. The CDR3 region has the DNA TGTGCCAGTACCTCAGGGTTGGCAGATACGCAGTATTTT.

The chain employs TRBV25-1 and TRBJ2-5; unclear D gene. V lost 7 bases, J lost 2 bases, and 14 bases lay in between. The CDR3 loop spans 14 amino acids. Germline V gene lookup returns CDR1 MGHDK and CDR2 SYGVNS. The DNA of the CDR3 is TGTGCCAGCACCACCCCGTTCGCACAAGAGACCCAGTACTTC. It is translated as CASTTPFAQETQYF.

In nucleotides, the CDR3 is TGCGCCAGCAGCTTGGCTCCGGTAGGGAGCTTAGGCGATACGCAGTATTTT. It specifies CASSLAPVGSLGDTQYF. V is TRBV5-1 and J is TRBJ2-3; perhaps TRBD2 as D (5 bases). Germline V lookup: CDR1 SGHRS, CDR2 YFSETQ. This CDR3 comprises 17 residues. The V and J ends lost 0 bases and 6 bases respectively, with 20 bases between them.

The V gene is TRBV10-3, the J gene TRBJ2-1, with D unclear. Trimming pared 2 bases from V and 0 bases from J, leaving 2 bases between. Germline lookup yields CDR1 ENHRY and CDR2 SYGVKD. CDR3 length equals 13 residues. CDR3: CAISEGSYNEQFF. The DNA for the CDR3 is TGTGCCATCAGTGAGGGCTCCTACAATGAGCAGTTCTTC.

This rearrangement joins TRBV10-2 to TRBJ2-3; D remains unclear. The CDR3 length is 17 residues. Germline lookup yields CDR1 WSHSY and CDR2 SAAADI. Trimming removed 0 bases from V and 0 bases from J, with 13 bases in between. In nucleotides, the CDR3 is TGCGCCAGCAGTGAGTCGACTGGGCGGCCTAGCACAGATACGCAGTATTTT. Translating gives CASSESTGRPSTDTQYF.

The chain uses TRBV30 and TRBJ2-3, with 11 positions matching TRBD1. Per germline, CDR1 GTSNPN and CDR2 SVGIG (reference sequence). After removal of 5 bases from V and 6 bases from J, the junction contained 10 bases not matched to a gene. This CDR3 spans 15 amino acids. The CDR3 protein is CAWSRTGGARDTQYF. In DNA form, the CDR3 reads TGTGCCTGGTCGAGGACAGGGGGCGCCCGGGATACGCAGTATTTT.

This rearrangement joins TRBV7-6 to TRBJ2-1, with TRBD2 identical over 9 bases. Germline V gene lookup returns CDR1 SGHVS and CDR2 FNYEAQ. The trim removed 3 bases at V and 4 bases at J, leaving 4 bases unmatched. There are 15 residues in the CDR3. CDR3 in DNA: TGTGCCAGCAGCTTTAGCGGGAGTTGGTACAATGAGCAGTTCTTC. This encodes CASSFSGSWYNEQFF.

The rearrangement joins TRBV13 to TRBJ2-5, with 12 bases fitting TRBD2. The J segment lost 5 bases and the V segment lost 5 bases, leaving 12 bases of the junction unmatched. Germline V CDR1 and CDR2: PRHDT, FYEKMQ (reference sequence). This CDR3 has 17 amino acids. CDR3 nucleotides: TGTGCCAGCAGCCCCTCCGGGACTAGCGGGTCTCGGGAGACCCAGTACTTC. Translating it yields CASSPSGTSGSRETQYF.

This clone was recorded a few times. The V call is TRBV13, the J call TRBJ2-7, with no clear D. CDR3 size: 11 residues. Germline V gene lookup returns CDR1 PRHDT and CDR2 FYEKMQ (reference sequence). V was pared by 5 bases and J by 3 bases, with 5 bases between. The CDR3 DNA reads as TGTGCCAGCAGCAACAGCTACGAGCAGTACTTC. Translating gives CASSNSYEQYF. The variable domain in full, with the rest retrieved from reference TRBV13 and TRBJ2-7, is AAGVIQSPRHLIKEKRETATLKCYPIPRHDTVYWYQQGPGQDPQFLISFYEKMQSDKGSIPDRFSAQQFSDYHSELNMSSLELGDSALYFCASSNSYEQYFGPGTRLTVT.

This clone was found once. This rearrangement joins TRBV21-1 to TRBJ2-3; the listed D gene, TRBD2, was not tested against the DNA. TRBV21-1 is given as a pseudogene. This CDR3 spans 17 amino acids. The CDR3 loop is CASSKAASGLSTDTQYF. DNA for the CDR3: TGTGCCAGCAGCAAAGCAGCTAGCGGACTTAGCACAGATACGCAGTATTTT.

The V gene is TRBV7-2, the J gene TRBJ2-3; no definite D call. CDR3 length: 13 amino acids. Germline V gives CDR1 SGHTA, CDR2 FQGNSA. V lost 1 base, J lost 1 base, and 3 bases lay in between. CDR3 in amino acids: CASSLGGTDTQYF. The CDR3 region has the DNA TGTGCCAGCAGCTTAGGGGGCACAGATACGCAGTATTTT.